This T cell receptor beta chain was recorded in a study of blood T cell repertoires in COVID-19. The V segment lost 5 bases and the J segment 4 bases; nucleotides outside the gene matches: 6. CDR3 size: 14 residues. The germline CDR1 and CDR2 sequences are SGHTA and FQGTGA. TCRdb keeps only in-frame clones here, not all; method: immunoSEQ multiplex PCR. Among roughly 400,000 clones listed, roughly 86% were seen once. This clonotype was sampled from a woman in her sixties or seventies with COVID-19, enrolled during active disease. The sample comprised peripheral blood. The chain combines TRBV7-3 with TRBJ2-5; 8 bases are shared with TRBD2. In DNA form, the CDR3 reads TGTGCCAGCAGCCCCGGGGGGGCGGGAGAGACCCAGTACTTC. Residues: CASSPGGAGETQYF.